Given below is one TCR beta chain in context. The CDR3 covers 14 residues. Germline V lookup: CDR1 SGHKS, CDR2 YYEKEE (reference sequence). V lost 4 bases to trimming and J lost 3 bases; unmatched junction nucleotides: 6. The sample is drawn from a study of blood T cell repertoires in COVID-19. The overall study: Italy, Spain and the United States were the sources of the convalescent and acute COVID-19 samples. The analysed material was cDNA or gDNA that came from T cells, B-cell-depleted T cells, or PBMCs.

In the study's own analysis: Reference gene primer amplification yielded estimated nucleated cell counts. Libraries were prepared by immunoSEQ multiplex PCR; TCRdb keeps only in-frame clonotypes and omits some of them. V, J and clone size derive from that table, while D and trimming were established from the DNA sequence. The sample has approximately 250,000 clones, approximately 83% seen once. This chain uses TRBV5-5 with TRBJ2-7, with TRBD1 matching over 8 bases. Sequencing was carried out using peripheral blood. This clonotype originated in a human donor in a cohort sampled during active COVID-19. The CDR3 nucleotides are TGTGCCAGCAGCGTATCAGGGGGCGACTACGAGCAGTACTTC. Translating it yields CASSVSGGDYEQYF.